This T cell receptor (beta chain) was captured in a study of immune evolution from preneoplasia to lung adenocarcinoma. Study-level findings and limits: Compared with EGFR-mutant or double wild-type lesions, KRAS-mutant nodules were more clonal.

Clones were read by immunoSEQ multiplex PCR, and TCRdb kept only the in-frame ones, dropping some. The sample yields fewer than 12,000 clones, roughly four fifths seen once. The V gene's germline CDR1 is SGHVS and CDR2 FNYEAQ. The CDR3 runs to 14 residues. Trimming took off 5 bases at V and 1 base at J, with 12 bases between the two ends. On this clone: Its specificity is not known.

This clonotype originated in a person aged 70 to 79 with lung adenocarcinoma. Sample: FFPE minimally invasive lung adenocarcinoma tissue. The chain couples TRBV7-6 to TRBJ2-7; maybe TRBD1 (6 bases). CDR3 nucleotides: TGTGCCAGCAGCGACGACACAGGGTCCTACGAGCAGTACTTC. It codes for CASSDDTGSYEQYF. Full variable domain (remainder filled in from reference TRBV7-6 and TRBJ2-7): GAGVSQSPRYKVTKRGQDVALRCDPISGHVSLYWYRQALGQGPEFLTYFNYEAQQDKSGLPNDRFSAERPEGSISTLTIQRTEQRDSAMYRCASSDDTGSYEQYFGPGTRLTVT.